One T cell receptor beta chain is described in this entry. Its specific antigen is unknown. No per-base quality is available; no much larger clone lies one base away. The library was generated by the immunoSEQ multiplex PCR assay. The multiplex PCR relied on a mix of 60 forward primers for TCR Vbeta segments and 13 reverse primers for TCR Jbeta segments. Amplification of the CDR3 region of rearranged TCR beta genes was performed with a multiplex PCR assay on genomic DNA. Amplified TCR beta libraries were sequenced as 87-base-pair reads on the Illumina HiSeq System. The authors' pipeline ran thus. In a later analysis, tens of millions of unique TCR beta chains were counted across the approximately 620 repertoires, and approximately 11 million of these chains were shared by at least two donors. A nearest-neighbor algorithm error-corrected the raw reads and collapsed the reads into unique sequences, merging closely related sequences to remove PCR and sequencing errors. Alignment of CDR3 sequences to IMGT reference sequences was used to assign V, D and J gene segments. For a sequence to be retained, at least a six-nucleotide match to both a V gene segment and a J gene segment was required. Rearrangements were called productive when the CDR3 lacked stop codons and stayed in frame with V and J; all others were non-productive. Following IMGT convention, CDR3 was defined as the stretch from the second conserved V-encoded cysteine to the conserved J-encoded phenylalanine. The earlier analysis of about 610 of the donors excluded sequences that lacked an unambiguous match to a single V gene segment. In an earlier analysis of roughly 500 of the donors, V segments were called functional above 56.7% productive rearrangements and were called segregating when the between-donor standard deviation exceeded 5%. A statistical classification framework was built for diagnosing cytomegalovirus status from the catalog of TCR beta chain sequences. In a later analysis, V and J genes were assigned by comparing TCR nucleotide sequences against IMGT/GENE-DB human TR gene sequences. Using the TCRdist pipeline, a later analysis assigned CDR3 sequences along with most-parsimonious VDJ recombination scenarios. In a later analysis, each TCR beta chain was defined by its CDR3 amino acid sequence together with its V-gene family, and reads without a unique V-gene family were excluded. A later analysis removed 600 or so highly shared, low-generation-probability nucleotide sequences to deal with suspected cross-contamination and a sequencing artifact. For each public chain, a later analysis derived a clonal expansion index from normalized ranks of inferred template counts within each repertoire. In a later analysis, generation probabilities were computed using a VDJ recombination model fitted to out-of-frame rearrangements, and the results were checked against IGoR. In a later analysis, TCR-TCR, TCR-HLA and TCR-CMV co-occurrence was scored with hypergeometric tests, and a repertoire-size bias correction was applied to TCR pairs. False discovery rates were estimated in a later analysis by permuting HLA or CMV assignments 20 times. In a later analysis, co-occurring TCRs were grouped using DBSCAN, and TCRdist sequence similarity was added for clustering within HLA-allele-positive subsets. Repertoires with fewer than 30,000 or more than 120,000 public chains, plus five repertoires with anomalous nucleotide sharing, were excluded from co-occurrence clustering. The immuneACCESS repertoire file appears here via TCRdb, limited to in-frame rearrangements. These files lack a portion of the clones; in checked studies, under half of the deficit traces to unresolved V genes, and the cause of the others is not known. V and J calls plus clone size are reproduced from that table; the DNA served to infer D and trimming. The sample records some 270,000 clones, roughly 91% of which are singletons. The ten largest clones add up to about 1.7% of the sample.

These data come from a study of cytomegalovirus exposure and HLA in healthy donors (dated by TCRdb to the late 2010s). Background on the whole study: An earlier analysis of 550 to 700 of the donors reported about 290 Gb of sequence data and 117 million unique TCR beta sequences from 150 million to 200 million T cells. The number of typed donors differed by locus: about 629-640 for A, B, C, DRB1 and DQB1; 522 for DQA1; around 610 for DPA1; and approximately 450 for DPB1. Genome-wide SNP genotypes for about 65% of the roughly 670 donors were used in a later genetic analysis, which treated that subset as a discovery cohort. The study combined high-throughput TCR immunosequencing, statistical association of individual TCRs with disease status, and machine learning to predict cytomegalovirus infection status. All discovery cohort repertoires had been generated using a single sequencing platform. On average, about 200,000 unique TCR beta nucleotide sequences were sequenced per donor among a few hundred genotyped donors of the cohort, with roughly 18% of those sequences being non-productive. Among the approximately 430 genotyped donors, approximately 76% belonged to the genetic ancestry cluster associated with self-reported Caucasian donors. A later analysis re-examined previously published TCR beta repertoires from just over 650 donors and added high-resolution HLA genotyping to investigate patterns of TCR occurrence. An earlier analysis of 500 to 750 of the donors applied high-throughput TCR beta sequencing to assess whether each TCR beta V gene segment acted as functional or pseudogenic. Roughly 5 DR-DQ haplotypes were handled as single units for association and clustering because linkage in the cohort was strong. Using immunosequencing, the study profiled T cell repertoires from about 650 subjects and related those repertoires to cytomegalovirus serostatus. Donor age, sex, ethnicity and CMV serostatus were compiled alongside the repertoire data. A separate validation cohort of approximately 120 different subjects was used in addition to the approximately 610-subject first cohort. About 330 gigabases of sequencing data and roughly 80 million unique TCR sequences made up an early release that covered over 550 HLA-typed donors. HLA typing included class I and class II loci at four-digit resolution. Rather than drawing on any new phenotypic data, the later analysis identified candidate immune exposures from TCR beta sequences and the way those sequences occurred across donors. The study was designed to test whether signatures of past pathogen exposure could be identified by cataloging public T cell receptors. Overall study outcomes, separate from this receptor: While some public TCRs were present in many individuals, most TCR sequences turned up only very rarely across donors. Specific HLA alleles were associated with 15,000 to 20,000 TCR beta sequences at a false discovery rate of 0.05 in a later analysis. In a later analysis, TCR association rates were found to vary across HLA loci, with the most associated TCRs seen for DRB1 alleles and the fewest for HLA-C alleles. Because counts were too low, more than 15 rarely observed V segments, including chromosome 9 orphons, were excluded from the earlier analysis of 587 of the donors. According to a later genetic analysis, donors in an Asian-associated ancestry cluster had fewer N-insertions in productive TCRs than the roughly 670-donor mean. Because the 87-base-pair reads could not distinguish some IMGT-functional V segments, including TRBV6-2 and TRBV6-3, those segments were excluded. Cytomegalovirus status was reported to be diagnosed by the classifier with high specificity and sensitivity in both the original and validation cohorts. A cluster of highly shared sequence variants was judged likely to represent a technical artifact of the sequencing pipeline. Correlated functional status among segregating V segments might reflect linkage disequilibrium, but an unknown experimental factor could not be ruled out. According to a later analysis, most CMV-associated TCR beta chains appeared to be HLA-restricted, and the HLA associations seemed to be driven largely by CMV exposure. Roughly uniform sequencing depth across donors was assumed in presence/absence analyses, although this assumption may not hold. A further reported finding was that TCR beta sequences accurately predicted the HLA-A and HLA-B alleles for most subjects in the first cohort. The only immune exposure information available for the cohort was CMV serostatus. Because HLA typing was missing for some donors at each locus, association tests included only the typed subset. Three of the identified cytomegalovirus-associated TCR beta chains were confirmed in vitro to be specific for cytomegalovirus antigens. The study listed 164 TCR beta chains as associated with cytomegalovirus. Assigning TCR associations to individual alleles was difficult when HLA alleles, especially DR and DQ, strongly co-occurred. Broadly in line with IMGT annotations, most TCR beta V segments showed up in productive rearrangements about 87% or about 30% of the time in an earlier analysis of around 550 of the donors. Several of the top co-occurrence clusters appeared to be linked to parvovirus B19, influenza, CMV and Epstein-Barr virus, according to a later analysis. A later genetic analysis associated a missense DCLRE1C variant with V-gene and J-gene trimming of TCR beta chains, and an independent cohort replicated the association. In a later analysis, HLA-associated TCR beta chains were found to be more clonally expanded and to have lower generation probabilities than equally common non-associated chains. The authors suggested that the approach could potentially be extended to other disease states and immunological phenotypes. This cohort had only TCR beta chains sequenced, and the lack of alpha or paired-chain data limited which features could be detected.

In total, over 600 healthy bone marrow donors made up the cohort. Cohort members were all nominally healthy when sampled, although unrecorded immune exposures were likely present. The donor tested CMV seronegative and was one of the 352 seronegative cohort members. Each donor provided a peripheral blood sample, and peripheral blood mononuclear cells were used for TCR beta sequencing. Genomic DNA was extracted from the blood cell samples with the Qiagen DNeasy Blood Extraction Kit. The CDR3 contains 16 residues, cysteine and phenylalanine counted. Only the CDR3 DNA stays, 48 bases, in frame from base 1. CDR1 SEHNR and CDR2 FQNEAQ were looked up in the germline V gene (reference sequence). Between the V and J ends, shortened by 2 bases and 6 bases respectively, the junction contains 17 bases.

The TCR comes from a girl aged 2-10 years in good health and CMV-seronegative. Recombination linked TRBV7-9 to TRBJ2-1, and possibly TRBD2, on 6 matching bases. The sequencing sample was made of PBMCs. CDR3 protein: CASSLRGSQGGNEQFF. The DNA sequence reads TGTGCCAGCAGCTTAAGGGGTAGCCAGGGAGGCAATGAGCAGTTCTTC.